Listed below are T cell receptor beta chains from one sample, sequenced in a study of T-cell memory formation after mild COVID-19. Each CDR3 protein gets one entry after TCRdb re-called the 5' RACE reads with MiXCR. Here the sample spans around 200,000 distinct CDR3 sequences, 15% to 20% being singletons. Source material: PBMCs or a T cell subset sorted from them (not recorded which). Receptors originate from a young man who had mild COVID-19 (a few samples of this study predate the infection). Cell type and time point are not known. Both conserved end residues are part of each CDR3. The D gene is left open where the match is weak. The size entry is marked missing in some rows and otherwise reads once, few, many or a size class.

>TRBJ2-2|TRBV19|.|.
CASSISGGQNTGELFF
TGTGCCAGTAGTATCTCCGGAGGGCAGAACACCGGGGAGCTGTTTTTT
>TRBJ2-3|TRBV12-3/TRBV12-4|TRBD2|medium-sized
CASSYGGAGDTQYF
TGTGCCAGCAGTTACGGGGGGGCCGGAGATACGCAGTATTTT
>TRBJ2-7|TRBV5-1|TRBD1|.
CASSIGQVPNGEQYF
TGCGCCAGCAGCATCGGACAGGTTCCCAACGGGGAGCAGTACTTC
>TRBJ2-3|TRBV20-1|TRBD2|.
CSAATSGGAADTQYF
TGCAGTGCTGCGACTAGCGGGGGGGCCGCAGATACGCAGTATTTT
>TRBJ2-1|TRBV20-1|.|.
CSASQGNEQFF
TGCAGTGCTTCCCAGGGCAATGAGCAGTTCTTC
>TRBJ1-1|TRBV18|TRBD1|.
CASSPRDRGLGGEAFF
TGTGCCAGCTCACCACGGGACAGGGGGCTCGGAGGTGAAGCTTTCTTT
>TRBJ2-1|TRBV20-1|.|.
CSALEGLGGWNEQFF
TGCAGTGCGCTAGAGGGGCTCGGGGGATGGAATGAGCAGTTCTTC
>TRBJ2-2|TRBV7-2|.|.
CASSLHSSNTGELFF
TGTGCCAGCAGCTTACACAGTTCCAACACCGGGGAGCTGTTTTTT
>TRBJ2-5|TRBV4-1|TRBD1|.
CASSLYGQGAGETQYF
TGCGCCAGCAGCCTCTACGGACAGGGGGCAGGGGAGACCCAGTACTTC
>TRBJ2-7|TRBV7-9|.|.
CASSLDGSVEQYF
TGTGCCAGCAGCCTAGACGGTAGCGTCGAGCAGTACTTC
>TRBJ2-3|TRBV5-1|.|few
CASSFTPLSGTDTQYF
TGCGCCAGCAGCTTCACACCTCTCAGCGGCACAGATACGCAGTATTTT
>TRBJ2-4|TRBV6-2/TRBV6-3|.|.
CASSYGPGAQNIQYF
TGTGCCAGCAGTTACGGGCCAGGCGCGCAAAACATTCAGTACTTC
>TRBJ2-5|TRBV5-1|.|.
CASSSPGTQQETQYF
TGCGCCAGCAGCTCCCCCGGGACCCAGCAGGAGACCCAGTACTTC
>TRBJ1-2|TRBV5-6|.|.
CASSITGRGVAGYTF
TGTGCCAGCAGCATAACAGGGAGAGGGGTCGCGGGCTACACCTTC
>TRBJ1-5|TRBV4-1|TRBD1|medium-sized
CASSQPGQGPNQPQHF
TGCGCCAGCAGCCAGCCGGGACAGGGTCCCAATCAGCCCCAGCATTTT
>TRBJ2-7|TRBV7-2|.|few
CASSLEAEYEQYF
TGTGCCAGCAGCTTAGAGGCCGAGTACGAGCAGTACTTC
>TRBJ1-3|TRBV5-1|.|few
CASSQLGQYSGNTIYF
TGCGCCAGCAGCCAACTCGGACAGTACTCTGGAAACACCATATATTTT
>TRBJ1-2|TRBV20-1|.|.
CSVGQGRSNYGYTF
TGCAGTGTGGGGCAAGGGCGTTCTAACTATGGCTACACCTTC
>TRBJ2-2|TRBV5-1|.|many
CASSLPDTGELFF
TGCGCCAGCAGCTTGCCCGACACCGGGGAGCTGTTTTTT
>TRBJ2-2|TRBV5-1|TRBD2|.
CASSWLPGLGTGELFF
TGCGCCAGCAGCTGGCTGCCGGGACTAGGGACCGGGGAGCTGTTTTTT
>TRBJ2-3|TRBV20-1|TRBD1|.
CSAEQGQGADTQYF
TGCAGTGCGGAACAGGGACAGGGGGCAGATACGCAGTATTTT
>TRBJ2-1|TRBV7-6|.|.
CASSLFTDRQFF
TGTGCCAGCAGCTTATTTACGGACAGGCAGTTCTTC
>TRBJ2-5|TRBV4-2|TRBD2|few
CASSQEREGETQYF
TGTGCCAGCAGCCAAGAAAGGGAGGGGGAGACCCAGTACTTC
>TRBJ2-5|TRBV20-1|TRBD1|few
CSASPTGLQETQYF
TGCAGTGCTAGCCCGACAGGGCTCCAAGAGACCCAGTACTTC
>TRBJ1-5|TRBV19|.|.
CASSIDGVSNQPQHF
TGTGCCAGTAGTATCGATGGGGTAAGCAATCAGCCCCAGCATTTT
>TRBJ2-3|TRBV7-8|.|.
CASSFGPRADTQYF
TGTGCCAGCAGCTTTGGGCCTCGAGCCGATACGCAGTATTTT
>TRBJ2-1|TRBV7-7|TRBD2|few
CASSFGSPAGGPNEQFF
TGTGCCAGCAGCTTTGGCTCCCCAGCGGGGGGGCCCAATGAGCAGTTCTTC
>TRBJ1-5|TRBV4-2|TRBD1|few
CASSQETGGAFQPQHF
TGTGCCAGCAGCCAAGAGACAGGGGGCGCGTTTCAGCCCCAGCATTTT